Listed below are T cell receptor beta chains from one sample, sequenced in a study of blood T cell repertoires in COVID-19. TCRdb's table, derived via immunoSEQ multiplex PCR, lists solely in-frame clones and lacks some. The sample lists about 440,000 clones; about 87% were seen once. The sample consisted of peripheral blood. The receptors stem from a woman aged 45-60 years with COVID-19, enrolled during active disease. Both conserved end residues are trimmed from each CDR3.

v_gene	j_gene	CDR3aa
TRBV19	TRBJ1-1	ASSIMTGLGEAF
TRBV5-5	TRBJ1-5	ASSPRVGARNQPQH
TRBV12-3/TRBV12-4	TRBJ2-5	ASSWGRETQY
TRBV20-1	TRBJ2-1	SASYGGANEQF
TRBV19	TRBJ1-5	ASRRLNQPQH
TRBV3-1/TRBV3-2	TRBJ1-6	ASSRTGDQRPLH
TRBV2	TRBJ1-5	ASSGTGSQPQH
TRBV18	TRBJ1-4	ASSPGRGLKEKLF
TRBV27	TRBJ2-3	ASSLGGSTFDTQY
TRBV11-2	TRBJ2-3	ASSLQRGPTDTQY
TRBV10-3	TRBJ1-1	AIRGTGNTEAF
TRBV10-1	TRBJ2-1	ASSHGQINEQF
TRBV7-9	TRBJ1-6	ASSFDRANSPLH
TRBV5-5	TRBJ2-7	ASSLEAPRGYEQY
TRBV5-4	TRBJ2-1	ASSPGLAGGNGEQF
TRBV4-1	TRBJ1-4	ASSQGRVPATNEKLF
TRBV6-5	TRBJ1-4	ASSYSSGGENEKLF
TRBV5-4	TRBJ2-1	ASSYWRGSSYNEQF
TRBV6-6	TRBJ1-3	ASTILDSLSGNTIY
TRBV9	TRBJ1-2	ASSVTTGSSGYGYT
TRBV7-9	TRBJ2-7	ASSLERGGYEQY
TRBV5-6	TRBJ1-5	ASSLGLNQPQH
TRBV19	TRBJ1-3	ASSIDRSSGNTIY
TRBV19	TRBJ1-1	ASSRPGDSRTEAF
TRBV6-5	TRBJ1-2	ASSTTSGNYGYT
TRBV5-6	TRBJ1-1	ASSLVGAGTEAF
TRBV9	TRBJ1-3	ASSPQHGGEVTIY
TRBV6-5	TRBJ1-5	ASSPTGTGDQPQH
TRBV19	TRBJ1-6	ASSVEGGDSYNSPLH
TRBV5-1	TRBJ2-3	ASSFGGTEGTDTQY
TRBV29-1	TRBJ1-4	SVRLQGTTTNEKLF
TRBV7-9	TRBJ2-1	ASSRGLAGADEQF
TRBV5-1	TRBJ2-2	ASSLAGEIGELF
TRBV11-2	TRBJ2-1	ASSPQGGSSYNEQF
TRBV9	TRBJ1-1	ASSPDSHPLEAF
TRBV5-6	TRBJ1-2	ASSSSPSYGYT
TRBV5-6	TRBJ1-1	ASSFLSVGALVETEAF
TRBV9	TRBJ2-7	ASSPGEGVIDEQY
TRBV5-1	TRBJ1-5	ASSLSAGPGPQH
TRBV6-6	TRBJ1-1	ASSYSGRGSEAF
TRBV11-2	TRBJ1-1	ASSWGRGTEAF
TRBV2	TRBJ2-1	ASSEGPPRSSYNEQF
TRBV5-6	TRBJ1-3	ASSQFRGSGNTIY
TRBV9	TRBJ2-2	ASSDRDRGGLF
TRBV5-6	TRBJ1-2	ASSSGIGTNYGYT
TRBV7-2	TRBJ2-3	ASSSLGTSGGIDTQY
TRBV5-4	TRBJ1-2	ASSWGQGANYGYT
TRBV6-5	TRBJ1-2	ASSSPGTGNYGYT
TRBV28	TRBJ1-2	ASTIDPGVYGYT
TRBV7-3	TRBJ2-2	ASSPTGVGTGELF
TRBV10-2	TRBJ2-1	ASRGTSGGEYNEQF
TRBV7-7	TRBJ2-4	ASSLYRGPIAKNIQY
TRBV5-1	TRBJ2-3	ASTRGDTSSTDTQY
TRBV6-1	TRBJ2-3	ASSEARGGTDTQY